The 32 T cell receptor beta chains in this list originate from one sample, sequenced in a study of regulatory T cells in long-lasting Graves disease. To make TCR beta libraries, researchers used iRepertoire HTBI primers and Arm-PCR of CDR3 regions. TCRdb recomputed calls from the multiplex PCR reads with MiXCR, one row per CDR3 protein. This table holds fewer than 500,000 distinct CDR3 sequences, around 15% found once. The sample's time point: newly diagnosed GD, antithyroid drugs for less than 3 months. Researchers made the TCR library from RNA that was extracted from PBMCs. This sample also appeared in a second study, on T cells in Graves' hyperthyroidism and ophthalmopathy.

Sequenced material: peripheral blood mononuclear cells (PBMCs), taken at new diagnosis, from a patient treated with antithyroid drugs. The receptors shown here come from a middle-aged man with Graves disease.

V is TRBV20-1 and J is TRBJ2-1; 14 bases agree with TRBD2. The CDR3 consists of 15 residues. CDR1 DFQATT and CDR2 SNEGSKA come from the germline V gene (reference sequence). Trimming cost V 5 bases and J 4 bases; bases outside gene matches: 4. CDR3 bases: TGCAGTGCTGGTCGGACTAGCGGGGGGTACAATGAGCAGTTCTTC. It yields the protein CSAGRTSGGYNEQFF.

A remark on this clonotype: Given a far larger clone just one base away, this is likely a sequencing read error. The V call is TRBV28, the J call TRBJ2-1; weak D call: TRBD1 (6 bases). The CDR3 covers 13 residues. Germline CDR1 MDHEN, CDR2 SYDVKM. With 5 bases removed from V and 10 bases from J, the gap between germline ends came to 15 bases. Here the CDR3 reads CASSLTGRYEQFF. The CDR3 DNA sequence: TGTGCCAGCAGTCTGACAGGACGGTACGAGCAGTTCTTC.

For this clonotype: A far larger clone is one nucleotide away, so this likely arose from a read error. Because it lacks the conserved phenylalanine or tryptophan at the end, this CDR3 is likely a read error. The V call is TRBV27, the J call TRBJ2-5; D not certain. The CDR3 is made up of 16 amino acids. Germline CDR1 and CDR2: MNHEY and SMNVEV (reference sequence). V lost 4 bases to trimming and J lost 0 bases, with 15 bases between them. The CDR3 DNA reads as TGTGCCAGCAGTTACTCTCCCGGACGCTACCAAGAGACCCAGTACTCC. This encodes CASSYSPGRYQETQYS.

V usage is TRBV27 and J usage is TRBJ2-6; 8 nucleotides agree with TRBD1. With V trimmed by 1 base and J by 2 bases, 7 bases remained unmatched. Germline values: CDR1 MNHEY, CDR2 SMNVEV (reference sequence). CDR3 length: 18 residues. The CDR3: CASSLYRQGATGANVLTF. The DNA of the CDR3 is TGTGCCAGCAGTTTATACCGGCAGGGGGCTACTGGGGCCAACGTCCTGACTTTC.

This clonotype was seen more than once but under ten times. The DNA of the CDR3 is TGCAGTGCTAGAGATCCGAGTGAGCAGTTCTTC. This translates into CSARDPSEQFF. The chain employs TRBV20-1 and TRBJ2-1; unclear D gene. Germline V gene data show CDR1 as DFQATT and CDR2 as SNEGSKA (reference sequence). Trimming cost V 0 bases and J 9 bases, with 6 bases left between them. CDR3 length: 11 amino acids.

There are many counts of this clonotype. V is TRBV12-3 or TRBV12-4 and J is TRBJ2-1; TRBD1 aligns across 7 bases. This CDR3 has 14 residues. Trimming removed 2 bases from V and 6 bases from J; junction bases left unmatched: 4. The CDR3 coding sequence is TGTGCCAGCAGTTTAAGTCAGGGGGTCAATGAGCAGTTCTTC. This translates into CASSLSQGVNEQFF.

This clonotype was recorded a few times. J is TRBJ1-1 and V is TRBV12-3 or TRBV12-4; D is possibly TRBD1 (5 bases). This CDR3 comprises 15 residues. Trimming removed 1 base from V and 3 bases from J, with 12 bases in between. As DNA, the CDR3 is TGTGCCAGCAGTTTAGGGGGGAGTGGGTACACTGAAGCTTTCTTT. This translates into CASSLGGSGYTEAFF.

This clonotype was counted a single time. This could be a read error, since a much larger clone is one nucleotide away. The chain couples TRBV7-3 to TRBJ2-4; 9 bases match TRBD1. The CDR3 length is 15 residues. CDR1 is SGHTA and CDR2 is FQGTGA in the germline V gene. With V trimmed by 2 bases and J by 13 bases, 12 bases remained unmatched. The CDR3 region is CASSLGTGIYNEQYF. CDR3 sequence (DNA): TGTGCCAGCAGCTTAGGGACAGGGATATACAATGAGCAGTACTTC.

This clonotype was observed at least ten times. The chain employs TRBV18 and TRBJ1-1; 9 nucleotides line up with TRBD1. CDR1 and CDR2 from the germline V gene are KGHSH and LQKENI. The CDR3 is made up of 13 amino acids. V lost 6 bases, J lost 7 bases, and 6 bases stayed unmatched. This CDR3 reads CASSKQGANEAFF. In nucleotides, the CDR3 is TGTGCCAGCTCCAAACAGGGGGCGAATGAAGCTTTCTTT.

This clonotype occurred a few times. The V call is TRBV5-1, the J call TRBJ2-5; TRBD2 matches 7 bases. The trim removed 3 bases at V and 2 bases at J, leaving 4 bases unmatched. CDR1 and CDR2 from the germline V gene are SGHRS and YFSETQ. This CDR3 spans 14 amino acids. CDR3 in DNA: TGCGCCAGCAGCTCGGCGGGAGAGCAAGAGACCCAGTACTTC. Protein: CASSSAGEQETQYF.

This clonotype turned up a few times. This CDR3 reads CSVDASYYGYTF. CDR3 DNA sequence: TGCAGCGTTGACGCTTCTTACTATGGCTACACCTTC. The rearrangement uses TRBV29-1 and TRBJ1-2, with D hard to call. The germline gives CDR1 SQVTM, CDR2 ANQGSEA. CDR3 length equals 12 residues. V lost 3 bases to trimming and J lost 3 bases, with 8 bases between them.

The V call is TRBV3-1, the J call TRBJ2-1, with 11 bases lining up with TRBD2. Germline V gene sequence: CDR1 LGHDT, CDR2 YNNKEL (reference sequence). This CDR3 contains 17 residues. Losses at the gene ends were 0 bases for V and 6 bases for J; bases not matched to a gene: 7. DNA for the CDR3: TGTGCCAGCAGCCAAGATACTAGCGGGAGTCTGTCCAATGAGCAGTTCTTC. Protein sequence: CASSQDTSGSLSNEQFF.

The chain combines TRBV7-6 with TRBJ2-7, with 11 bases lining up with TRBD1. Germline V gene data show CDR1 as SGHVS and CDR2 as FNYEAQ. The CDR3 runs 15 residues. The trim removed 4 bases at V and 5 bases at J, leaving 7 bases unmatched. The CDR3 DNA sequence: TGTGCCAGCAGCTCCATGGACAGGGGGCGGGACGAGCAGTACTTC. This sequence encodes CASSSMDRGRDEQYF.

The sample holds one count of this clonotype. The chain has TRBV28 and TRBJ1-6, with TRBD1 matching 8 bases. Per germline, CDR1 MDHEN and CDR2 SYDVKM. This CDR3 has 17 residues. V trimming: 4 bases; J trimming: 7 bases; junction bases outside the gene matches: 12. CDR3 nucleotides: TGTGCCAGCAGTTACCCAACCGGGACAGGACACAATTCACCCCTCCACTTT. Protein: CASSYPTGTGHNSPLHF.

This clonotype has ten or more counts. At one of its ends the junction is not consistent with the germline gene, which may arise from a read error. The CDR3 DNA follows: TGTGCCAGCAGCCCCGGGACAGTCTACGAGCAGTACTTC. Its translation is CASSPGTVYEQYF. The rearrangement joins TRBV5-1 to TRBJ2-7, with 7 bases identical to TRBD1. This CDR3 has 13 amino acids. The germline V gene has CDR1 SGHRS and CDR2 YFSETQ.

This clonotype was recorded many times. V and J are TRBV20-1 and TRBJ2-3, with 10 bases identical to TRBD1. V shed 5 bases and J 1 base; nucleotides not matched to a gene: 6. Germline values: CDR1 DFQATT, CDR2 SNEGSKA (reference sequence). This CDR3 region has 15 residues. Here the CDR3 DNA reads TGCAGTGCTTCTACGACAGGGGGCCGCACAGATACGCAGTATTTT. It is translated as CSASTTGGRTDTQYF.

This clonotype has a handful of counts. The gene calls are TRBV20-1 and TRBJ2-2; D is perhaps TRBD2 (5 bases). The CDR3 covers 15 residues. V lost 4 bases and J 1 base, leaving 13 bases between the germline ends. Germline-derived CDR1 and CDR2 are DFQATT and SNEGSKA (reference sequence). Written as DNA, the CDR3 is TGCAGTGCTAATTCGTACGGAGGGAACACCGGGGAGCTGTTTTTT. As protein: CSANSYGGNTGELFF.

The rearrangement links TRBV5-1 to TRBJ1-1; 8 bases are a match to TRBD1. The CDR3 is 15 amino acids. CDR1 and CDR2 (germline): SGHRS, YFSETQ. Trimming at V came to 3 bases and at J to 5 bases, leaving 9 bases not matched to a gene. CDR3 coding DNA: TGCGCCAGCAGCTCAACGGACAGGGTACGGACTGAAGCTTTCTTT. It encodes CASSSTDRVRTEAFF.

This clonotype was seen repeatedly, ten times or more. CDR3 region: CAISPGWEDTQYF. The DNA for the CDR3 is TGTGCCATCAGTCCGGGATGGGAAGATACGCAGTATTTT. The rearrangement uses TRBV10-3 and TRBJ2-3; tentative D call: TRBD2 (5 bases). Germline values: CDR1 ENHRY, CDR2 SYGVKD. This CDR3 comprises 13 residues. Trimming cost V 5 bases and J 5 bases, with 11 bases left between them.

A remark on this clonotype: A single base separates this from a much larger clone, so it may be a read error. The CDR3 carries no conserved terminal phenylalanine or tryptophan, so it likely arises from a read error. The chain couples TRBV5-1 to TRBJ2-7; 12 bases are shared with TRBD2. Germline V gene sequence: CDR1 SGHRS, CDR2 YFSETQ. The CDR3 has 19 residues. J gave up 0 bases and V 4 bases, and 14 bases lay outside the gene matches. The CDR3 loop is CASSDRLAGEPSDSYEQYL. The CDR3 coding sequence is TGCGCCAGCAGCGATAGACTAGCGGGAGAACCCTCCGACTCCTACGAGCAGTACCTC.

This clonotype came up many times. This chain joins TRBV15 and TRBJ2-1; no firm D call. The CDR3 has 14 amino acids. V lost 0 bases, J lost 5 bases, and 8 bases lay in between. Germline V gene data show CDR1 as LNHNV and CDR2 as YYDKDF (reference sequence). CDR3 nucleotides: TGTGCCACCAGCAGAGATTTGGGCGACAATGAGCAGTTCTTC. Translating gives CATSRDLGDNEQFF.

This clonotype showed up many times. The chain recombines TRBV3-1 with TRBJ1-1; no reliable D call. There are 13 residues in the CDR3. CDR1 and CDR2 from the germline V gene are LGHDT and YNNKEL (reference sequence). V was clipped by 4 bases and J by 3 bases, with 9 bases between them. CDR3 loop: CASSPRSYTEAFF. The CDR3, as DNA: TGTGCCAGCAGCCCCCGAAGTTACACTGAAGCTTTCTTT. Complete variable domain (other parts from reference TRBV3-1 and TRBJ1-1): DTAVSQTPKYLVTQMGNDKSIKCEQNLGHDTMYWYKQDSKKFLKIMFSYNNKELIINETVPNRFSPKSPDKAHLNLHINSLELGDSAVYFCASSPRSYTEAFFGQGTRLTVV.

Only a few counts were recorded for this clonotype. The chain combines TRBV5-1 with TRBJ2-6; D unclear. Germline lookup yields CDR1 SGHRS and CDR2 YFSETQ. V lost 1 base and J 2 bases, leaving 10 bases between the germline ends. The CDR3 sequence is 16 residues long. The CDR3 bases are TGCGCCAGCAGCTTGAAACCCGAGACTGGGGCCAACGTCCTGACTTTC. It specifies CASSLKPETGANVLTF.

This clonotype was seen a few times. V is TRBV11-2 and J is TRBJ2-2; 7 positions match TRBD1. V lost 8 bases, J lost 0 bases, and 6 bases stayed unmatched. This CDR3 spans 15 amino acids. Germline CDR1 and CDR2: SGHAT and FQNNGV. This CDR3 reads CASYSRGTNTGELFF. The DNA for the CDR3 is TGTGCCAGCTACTCCAGGGGGACGAACACCGGGGAGCTGTTTTTT.

The V and J genes are TRBV28 and TRBJ2-6; a weak D match, TRBD1 (6 bases). The V and J ends lost 6 bases and 0 bases respectively, with 15 bases between them. The CDR3 consists of 17 residues. Per the germline V gene, CDR1 is MDHEN and CDR2 is SYDVKM. For the CDR3, the DNA is TGTGCCAGCAGCGTACAAGGGGGATTCTCTGGGGCCAACGTCCTGACTTTC. It codes for CASSVQGGFSGANVLTF.

This chain links TRBV6-1 with TRBJ1-4; TRBD1 aligns across 10 bases. CDR3 length: 16 amino acids. The V segment lost 5 bases and the J segment 5 bases; nucleotides outside the gene matches: 8. Germline CDR1 is MNHNS and CDR2 is SASEGT. The CDR3 nucleotides are TGTGCCAGCAGTCTCAGTCCGGGACAGGGGAATGAAAAACTGTTTTTT. The encoded protein is CASSLSPGQGNEKLFF.

This chain's CDR3 is CASSIRDAGGAQYF. The CDR3 DNA follows: TGTGCCAGCAGCATCCGGGACGCCGGAGGGGCCCAGTACTTC. The chain has TRBV9 and TRBJ2-5; D might be TRBD2 (6 bases). The CDR3 is made up of 14 amino acids. Trimming took off 4 bases at V and 9 bases at J, with 19 bases between the two ends. From germline, CDR1 is SGDLS and CDR2 YYNGEE.

This clonotype has a count of ten or more. V usage is TRBV28 and J usage is TRBJ2-5; no definite D call. Germline V gene sequence: CDR1 MDHEN, CDR2 SYDVKM. Deletions cut 5 bases from V and 3 bases from J, with 7 bases between. This CDR3 is built from 12 residues. The CDR3 region has the DNA TGTGCCAGCAGTGGACGAAAAGAGACCCAGTACTTC. Protein product: CASSGRKETQYF.

Comments on this clonotype: A read error may explain this, as a much larger clone is one base away. This chain links TRBV20-1 with TRBJ1-5; D is possibly TRBD2 (6 bases). The end of the DNA fits TRBJ2-3 better, so the J call may be wrong. CDR1 DFQATT and CDR2 SNEGSKA come from the germline V gene (reference sequence). CDR3 size: 12 residues. Here the CDR3 reads CSARWGGQPQYF. CDR3 bases: TGCAGTGCTAGATGGGGAGGTCAGCCCCAGTATTTT.

The chain links TRBV24-1 to TRBJ2-3; D gene ambiguous. From germline, CDR1 is KGHDR and CDR2 SFDVKD. V was trimmed by 2 bases and J by 0 bases, leaving 5 bases between them. The length of the CDR3 is 14 residues. DNA of the CDR3: TGTGCCACCAGTGATTATGGGAGCACAGATACGCAGTATTTT. Translated, it gives CATSDYGSTDTQYF.

This clonotype was picked up many times. The chain is built from TRBV27 and TRBJ2-2, with 14 bases that match TRBD2. Germline V gives CDR1 MNHEY, CDR2 SMNVEV (reference sequence). The CDR3 extends over 17 amino acids. Germline trimming cut 8 bases from V and 3 bases from J; bases unmatched to any gene: 8. This CDR3 reads CASRRLAGGPDTGELFF. CDR3 nucleotides: TGTGCCAGCCGGCGACTAGCGGGAGGGCCTGACACCGGGGAGCTGTTTTTT.

This clonotype has just a few counts. The chain employs TRBV4-1 and TRBJ2-7; D is possibly TRBD1 (8 bases). Between the trimmed V and J ends, which lost 2 bases and 12 bases, there was a span of 17 bases. CDR1 is MGHRA, CDR2 YSYEKL, per germline. The CDR3 extends over 13 amino acids. This chain's CDR3 is CASSQPRGTGLYF. The CDR3 DNA follows: TGCGCCAGCAGCCAACCGCGGGGGACAGGCTTGTACTTC.